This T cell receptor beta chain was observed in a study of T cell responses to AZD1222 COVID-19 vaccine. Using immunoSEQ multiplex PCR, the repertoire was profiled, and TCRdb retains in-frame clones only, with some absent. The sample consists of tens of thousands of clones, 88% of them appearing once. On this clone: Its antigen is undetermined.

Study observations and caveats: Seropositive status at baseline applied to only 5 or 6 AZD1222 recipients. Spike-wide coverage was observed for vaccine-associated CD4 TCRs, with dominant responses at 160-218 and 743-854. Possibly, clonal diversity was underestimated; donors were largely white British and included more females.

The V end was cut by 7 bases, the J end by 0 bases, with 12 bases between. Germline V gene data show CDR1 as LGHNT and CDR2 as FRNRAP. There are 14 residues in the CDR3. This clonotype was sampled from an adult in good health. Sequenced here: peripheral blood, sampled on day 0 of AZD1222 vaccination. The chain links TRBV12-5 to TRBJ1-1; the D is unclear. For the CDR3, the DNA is TGTGCTAGTGTTCCGGACGGGGTGAACACTGAAGCTTTCTTT. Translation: CASVPDGVNTEAFF.